These 23 T cell receptor beta chains were all obtained from the same sample, sequenced in a study of blood T cell repertoires in COVID-19. Generated by immunoSEQ multiplex PCR, the TCRdb table keeps only in-frame clones and is missing some. The data contain just under 150,000 clones, 87% of them singletons. The sequenced material came from peripheral blood. These receptors originate from a woman aged 45-65 years with active or convalescent COVID-19.

This chain connects TRBV9 to TRBJ1-1; D ambiguous. The length of the CDR3 is 15 residues. The V gene's germline CDR1 is SGDLS and CDR2 YYNGEE. V lost 4 bases to trimming and J lost 3 bases, with 16 bases between them. The CDR3 region has the DNA TGTGCCAGCAGCCCGGCTCCCCCAGCGGACACTGAAGCTTTCTTT. The encoded protein is CASSPAPPADTEAFF.

This clone was counted once. The chain recombines TRBV28 with TRBJ2-7; possible D gene TRBD2, 5 bases. The CDR3 sequence is 14 residues long. Germline V gene sequence: CDR1 MDHEN, CDR2 SYDVKM. V lost 6 bases and J lost 3, with 15 bases in between. In DNA, the CDR3 is TGTGCCAGCAGAAACAGCGGAGCCGTCTACGAGCAGTACTTC. This codes for CASRNSGAVYEQYF.

The chain links TRBV9 to TRBJ2-7, with 9 bases lining up with TRBD2. Germline loops: CDR1 SGDLS, CDR2 YYNGEE. The CDR3 sequence is 15 residues long. The trim removed 3 bases at V and 1 base at J, leaving 5 bases unmatched. The chain's CDR3 is CASSEGLARSYEQYF. The CDR3 DNA follows: TGTGCCAGCAGCGAAGGACTAGCGAGATCCTACGAGCAGTACTTC.

The rearrangement links TRBV5-5 to TRBJ2-3; D call uncertain. In germline, CDR1 is SGHKS, CDR2 YYEKEE (reference sequence). This CDR3 comprises 16 residues. V lost 0 bases and J lost 2, with 13 bases in between. The CDR3: CASSLGRNNPTDTQYF. The DNA for the CDR3 is TGTGCCAGCAGCTTGGGCAGAAACAACCCCACAGATACGCAGTATTTT.

CDR3 sequence: CASSLPVKEGVNTEAFF. As DNA, the CDR3 is TGCGCCAGCAGCCTGCCGGTCAAAGAGGGTGTGAACACTGAAGCTTTCTTT. This chain links TRBV5-1 with TRBJ1-1; D gene unclear. CDR3 length: 17 amino acids. Trimming removed 4 bases from V and 0 bases from J, with 19 bases in between. The germline V gene has CDR1 SGHRS and CDR2 YFSETQ.

The table lists this clone with a few counts. V usage is TRBV19 and J usage is TRBJ1-1; possible D gene TRBD1, 6 bases. Germline V gives CDR1 LNHDA, CDR2 SQIVND (reference sequence). This CDR3 is 14 amino acids long. V dropped 9 bases and J dropped 8 bases, with 22 bases sitting between them. CDR3 sequence (DNA): TGTGCCAGCGCCACCTTGGGACAAGCCCTAGAAGCTTTCTTT. It specifies CASATLGQALEAFF.

J is TRBJ2-1 and V is TRBV14, with TRBD2 as a possible D gene (5 bases). Trimming left V 1 base short and J 5 bases short, with 9 bases between. Per the germline V gene, CDR1 is SGHDN and CDR2 is FVKESK. The CDR3 loop spans 14 amino acids. The CDR3 nucleotides read TGTGCCAGCAGCCAAGGAGGACTCAACAATGAGCAGTTCTTC. Translation gives CASSQGGLNNEQFF.

The chain employs TRBV29-1 and TRBJ2-7, with 7 positions matching TRBD2. The V gene end was trimmed by 7 bases and the J gene end by 5 bases; junction bases not matched to a gene: 14. The length of the CDR3 is 14 residues. Germline CDR1 and CDR2: SQVTM and ANQGSEA. Written as DNA, the CDR3 is TGCAGCGGGAGAGGCGGGAGAGGTAGTGACGAGCAGTACTTC. This sequence encodes CSGRGGRGSDEQYF.

The rearrangement joins TRBV5-5 to TRBJ1-2; no clear D gene. CDR3 length equals 13 residues. V lost 0 bases and J 7 bases, leaving 10 bases between the germline ends. CDR1 is SGHKS, CDR2 YYEKEE, per germline (reference sequence). CDR3: CASSLDQVAGYTF. In nucleotides, the CDR3 is TGTGCCAGCAGCTTGGATCAGGTCGCTGGCTACACCTTC.

The chain carries TRBV18 and TRBJ2-2; no firm D call. Germline V gene lookup returns CDR1 KGHSH and CDR2 LQKENI. V was cut by 5 bases and J by 7 bases, with 8 bases left in between. The CDR3 is made up of 12 amino acids. The DNA for the CDR3 is TGTGCCAGCTCAATGCGGTTCGGGGAGCTGTTTTTT. Translation: CASSMRFGELFF.

This chain uses TRBV9 with TRBJ1-1; 7 nucleotides line up with TRBD1. The CDR3 covers 15 residues. Germline values: CDR1 SGDLS, CDR2 YYNGEE. Trimming took 0 bases from V and 6 from J; bases not matched to a gene: 8. The CDR3, as DNA: TGTGCCAGCAGCGTAGGGGAGACAGGGTACTCTGAAGCTTTCTTT. It encodes CASSVGETGYSEAFF. The complete variable domain, with remaining parts taken from reference TRBV9 and TRBJ1-1, reads DSGVTQTPKHLITATGQRVTLRCSPRSGDLSVYWYQQSLDQGLQFLIQYYNGEERAKGNILERFSAQQFPDLHSELNLSSLELGDSALYFCASSVGETGYSEAFFGQGTRLTVV.

V gene TRBV28 combines with J gene TRBJ2-1; 9 bases are a match to TRBD2. V lost 0 bases to trimming and J lost 3 bases; unmatched junction nucleotides: 3. The CDR3 has 16 amino acids. From germline, CDR1 is MDHEN and CDR2 SYDVKM. CDR3 region: CASSLWVAGVYNEQFF. Here the CDR3 DNA reads TGTGCCAGCAGTTTATGGGTAGCGGGAGTCTACAATGAGCAGTTCTTC.

The chain employs TRBV7-9 and TRBJ2-1, with D perhaps TRBD2 (6 bases). V lost 4 bases and J 5 bases, leaving 15 bases between the germline ends. The CDR3 has 15 residues. Germline CDR1 and CDR2: SEHNR and FQNEAQ (reference sequence). CDR3 protein: CASSSRVAADNEQFF. The CDR3 DNA follows: TGTGCCAGCAGCTCCCGAGTAGCGGCAGACAATGAGCAGTTCTTC.

The chain joins TRBV9 to TRBJ2-2, with TRBD1 as a possible D gene (6 bases). Germline V gene sequence: CDR1 SGDLS, CDR2 YYNGEE. This CDR3 is built from 13 residues. Trimming left V 2 bases short and J 6 bases short, with 8 bases between. The chain's CDR3 is CASSVQGSGELFF. The CDR3 region has the DNA TGTGCCAGCAGCGTTCAGGGGTCCGGGGAGCTGTTTTTT.

This clone showed up just once. The genes are TRBV19 and TRBJ2-2; 8 bases are shared with TRBD1. Germline-derived CDR1 and CDR2 are LNHDA and SQIVND (reference sequence). The CDR3 contains 13 residues. J lost 2 bases, V lost 9 bases, and 2 bases had no gene match. CDR3 bases: TGTGCCAGCGGACAGGGTAACACCGGGGAGCTGTTTTTT. Amino acid sequence: CASGQGNTGELFF.

This clone has ten or more counts. The chain is built from TRBV19 and TRBJ1-2; 7 bases map to TRBD1. This CDR3 is 12 amino acids long. Germline trimming cut 3 bases from V and 7 bases from J; bases unmatched to any gene: 2. Germline assignment: CDR1 LNHDA and CDR2 SQIVND (reference sequence). In DNA, the CDR3 is TGTGCCAGTAGTATTTACAGGGGTGGCTACACCTTC. It yields the protein CASSIYRGGYTF.

The CDR3 sequence is CASSDTGNTIYF. The CDR3 nucleotides read TGTGCCAGTAGTGACACTGGAAACACCATATATTTT. The genes are TRBV19 and TRBJ1-3, with D uncertain. The V and J ends lost 5 bases and 2 bases respectively, with 4 bases between them. The CDR3 runs 12 residues. Per the germline V gene, CDR1 is LNHDA and CDR2 is SQIVND (reference sequence).

The chain carries TRBV6-1 and TRBJ2-3, with TRBD2 matching 12 bases. J gave up 5 bases and V 4 bases, and 7 bases lay outside the gene matches. The germline V gene encodes CDR1 MNHNS and CDR2 SASEGT. CDR3 size: 16 residues. CDR3 sequence reads: CASSAQTSGSRDTQYF. DNA for the CDR3: TGTGCCAGCAGTGCCCAGACTAGCGGGAGTAGAGATACGCAGTATTTT.

This clone was observed once. The J gene is TRBJ2-7, the V gene TRBV5-1; TRBD2 matches at 7 bases. The CDR3 loop spans 13 amino acids. The ends lost 0 bases at V and 3 bases at J; junction bases unmatched: 0. Germline lookup yields CDR1 SGHRS and CDR2 YFSETQ. CDR3 DNA sequence: TGCGCCAGCAGCTTGGCTAGCGGCTACGAGCAGTACTTC. It codes for CASSLASGYEQYF.

The J gene is TRBJ2-2, the V gene TRBV7-9; tentative D call: TRBD1 (5 bases). The CDR3 is 17 residues long. Germline lookup yields CDR1 SEHNR and CDR2 FQNEAQ (reference sequence). V was cut by 5 bases and J by 2 bases, with 18 bases left in between. The CDR3 protein is CASSALSGLSNTGELFF. The CDR3 region has the DNA TGTGCCAGCAGCGCGCTGTCAGGGTTATCAAACACCGGGGAGCTGTTTTTT.

The CDR3 DNA follows: TGTGCCAGCAGCGCTCGAGGGGGGGCTGGGGCCAACGTCCTGACTTTC. It translates to CASSARGGAGANVLTF. The chain uses TRBV7-6 and TRBJ2-6; possible D gene TRBD2, 7 bases. The CDR3 covers 16 residues. V shed 5 bases and J shed 2 bases, with 13 bases lying between them. The germline CDR1 and CDR2 sequences are SGHVS and FNYEAQ.

The rearrangement uses TRBV20-1 and TRBJ2-7; 9 bases align to TRBD1. The CDR3 spans 15 residues. Germline V lookup: CDR1 DFQATT, CDR2 SNEGSKA (reference sequence). J lost 6 bases, V lost 3 bases, and 12 bases had no gene match. The CDR3 is CSASQWGQGSGEQYF. The CDR3 nucleotides read TGCAGTGCTAGTCAGTGGGGACAGGGATCCGGCGAGCAGTACTTC.

The chain couples TRBV4-2 to TRBJ2-3; 7 bases are a match to TRBD2. This CDR3 has 16 residues. Per the germline V gene, CDR1 is LGHNA and CDR2 is YNFKEQ. V trimming: 0 bases; J trimming: 4 bases; junction bases outside the gene matches: 7. CDR3: CASSQETSRRPDTQYF. The CDR3 DNA sequence: TGTGCCAGCAGCCAAGAGACTAGCCGGCGGCCAGATACGCAGTATTTT.